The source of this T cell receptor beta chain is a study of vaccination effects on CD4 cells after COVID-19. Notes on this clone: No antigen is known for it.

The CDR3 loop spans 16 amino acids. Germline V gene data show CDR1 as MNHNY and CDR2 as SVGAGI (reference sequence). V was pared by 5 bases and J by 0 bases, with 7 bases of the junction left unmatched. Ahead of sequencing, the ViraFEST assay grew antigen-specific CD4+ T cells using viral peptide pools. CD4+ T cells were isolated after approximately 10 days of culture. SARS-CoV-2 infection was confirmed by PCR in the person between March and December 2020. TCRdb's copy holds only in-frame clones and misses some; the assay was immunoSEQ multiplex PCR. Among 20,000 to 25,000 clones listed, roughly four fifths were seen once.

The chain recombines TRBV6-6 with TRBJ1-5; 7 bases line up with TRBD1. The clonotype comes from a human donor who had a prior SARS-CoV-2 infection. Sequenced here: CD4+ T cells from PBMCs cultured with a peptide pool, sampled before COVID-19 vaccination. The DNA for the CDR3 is TGTGCCAGCAGTAACCGACAGGGTTATAGCAATCAGCCCCAGCATTTT. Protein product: CASSNRQGYSNQPQHF.